This is a list of T cell receptor beta chains from one sample in a study of identifying expanded T cells in peripheral blood. The repertoire was sequenced with immunoSEQ multiplex PCR; TCRdb's copy has only in-frame clones and lacks some. The sample consists of 50,000 to 65,000 clones, over 80% of them appearing once. The sample taken for sequencing was blood. These TCRs come from a person aged 18-70 years in good health. Both conserved end residues are part of each CDR3. The order of the fields is J gene, D gene, clone size, V gene, CDR3 DNA, CDR3 protein. A D gene is named only where the DNA matches it firmly. Not every row has a clone size; where given, it reads once, few, many or a size class.

TRBJ1-5	.	.	TRBV5-5	TGTGCCAGCAGCTTGGCGGACGGGAATCAGCCCCAGCATTTT	CASSLADGNQPQHF
TRBJ1-1	.	.	TRBV27	TGTGCCAGCAGACTACGACCTGGTGGCACTGAAGCTTTCTTT	CASRLRPGGTEAFF
TRBJ2-2	TRBD1	.	TRBV7-3	TGTGCCAGCAGCTCAGGACAGGGGGCCAGGGAGCTGTTTTTT	CASSSGQGARELFF
TRBJ1-2	.	.	TRBV7-8	TGTGCCAGCAGCTTTGAGGACTATGGCTACACCTTC	CASSFEDYGYTF
TRBJ2-7	TRBD1	.	TRBV6-6	TGTGCCAGCAGCAAAGACAGGGGGCGAAACGAGCAGTACTTC	CASSKDRGRNEQYF
TRBJ2-1	.	.	TRBV13	TGTGCCAGCAGCTTAGGCAGGGTAAATGAGCAGTTCTTC	CASSLGRVNEQFF
TRBJ1-1	.	.	TRBV23-1	TGCGCCAGCACTCCCGGCCGGAACACTGAAGCTTTCTTT	CASTPGRNTEAFF
TRBJ2-3	TRBD2	.	TRBV5-4	TGTGCCAGCAGCTTAAGCGGGATTAGCACAGATACGCAGTATTTT	CASSLSGISTDTQYF
TRBJ2-7	.	.	TRBV10-2	TGCGCCAGCAGCGAAGATGGGGCGTATTACGAGCAGTACTTC	CASSEDGAYYEQYF
TRBJ2-3	.	once	TRBV6-1	TGTGCCAGCAGTGAAGCCCCCTGGTCCACAGATACGCAGTATTTT	CASSEAPWSTDTQYF
TRBJ2-3	TRBD2	.	TRBV29-1	TGCAGCGCCCCTAGCGGGTACACAGATACGCAGTATTTT	CSAPSGYTDTQYF
TRBJ1-2	.	.	TRBV18	TGTGCCAGCTCAGCAGAACACCGGGGCTACACCTTC	CASSAEHRGYTF
TRBJ2-1	TRBD2	.	TRBV19	TGTGCCAGTAGTTCCGTACTAGCGGGAGCCTACAATGAGCAGTTCTTC	CASSSVLAGAYNEQFF
TRBJ1-1	.	.	TRBV6-5	TGTGCCAGCAGTTACGAAAAGACAGCGAACACTGAAGCTTTCTTT	CASSYEKTANTEAFF
TRBJ2-7	.	.	TRBV27	TGTGCCAGCAGTTTAAACATCGGGTACGAGCAGTACTTC	CASSLNIGYEQYF